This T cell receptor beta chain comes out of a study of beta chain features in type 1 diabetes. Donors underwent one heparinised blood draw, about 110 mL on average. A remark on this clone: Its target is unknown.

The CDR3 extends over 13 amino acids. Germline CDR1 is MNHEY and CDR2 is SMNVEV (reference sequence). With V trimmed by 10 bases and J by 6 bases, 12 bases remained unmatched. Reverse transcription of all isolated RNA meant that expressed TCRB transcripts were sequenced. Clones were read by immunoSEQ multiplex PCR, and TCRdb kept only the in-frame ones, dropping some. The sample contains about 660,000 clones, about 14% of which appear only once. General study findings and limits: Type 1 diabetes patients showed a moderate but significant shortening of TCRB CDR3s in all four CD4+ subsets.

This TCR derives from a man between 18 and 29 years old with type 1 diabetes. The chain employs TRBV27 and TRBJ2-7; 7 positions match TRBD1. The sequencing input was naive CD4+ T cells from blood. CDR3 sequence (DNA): TGTGCCACGGCATCGACAGGGTCACGCGAGCAGTACTTC. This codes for CATASTGSREQYF.